Listed below are T cell receptor beta chains from one sample, sequenced in a study of T cells after yellow fever vaccination. TCRdb analysed the 5' RACE reads with MiXCR anew, one entry per CDR3 protein. The sample consists of approximately 61,000 distinct CDR3 sequences, about 6.6% of them appearing once. The sample here was CD8+ T cells sorted from PBMCs, taken on the day of the first yellow fever vaccination. These receptors were taken from a man younger than 30 who received the YFV17D yellow fever vaccine. CDR3s include the opening cysteine and the closing phenylalanine or tryptophan. D genes are given only for firm matches. Size is omitted from some rows. Given values are once, few, many or a class for expanded clones.

clone_size	cdr3_length	d_call	j_call	v_call	cdr3_nt	cdr3_aa
few	13	NA	TRBJ2-3	TRBV24-1	TGTGCCACCAGTGATTTGGGCAGACGCACGCAGTATTTT	CATSDLGRRTQYF
few	15	NA	TRBJ2-2	TRBV6-2/TRBV6-3	TGTGCCAGCAGCTACCTCCTCGCGAACACCGGGGAGCTGTTTTTT	CASSYLLANTGELFF
NA	19	TRBD1	TRBJ2-2	TRBV6-7	TGTGCCTGCAGTTTATCCGTTGGGACAGGGGTGCTGTGGACCGGGGAGCTGTTTTTT	CACSLSVGTGVLWTGELFF
NA	12	NA	TRBJ1-1	TRBV14	TGTGCCAGCAGCTACAGTAGAACTGAAGCTTTCTTT	CASSYSRTEAFF
medium-sized	15	TRBD2	TRBJ2-7	TRBV18	TGTGCCAGCTCACCCACGGGGGGGACGACCTACGAGCAGTACTTC	CASSPTGGTTYEQYF
many	10	NA	TRBJ1-1	TRBV29-1	TGCAGCGCCGGCGGGATTGAAGCTTTCTTT	CSAGGIEAFF
many	15	NA	TRBJ2-5	TRBV12-3/TRBV12-4	TGTGCCAGCAGGACCCTCGGGGGTAATGCAGAGACCCAGTACTTC	CASRTLGGNAETQYF
many	14	NA	TRBJ1-1	TRBV7-9	TGTGCCAGCAGCCTAGGGGGAGGGAACACTGAAGCTTTCTTT	CASSLGGGNTEAFF
few	15	NA	TRBJ1-2	TRBV9	TGTGCCAGCAGCGCGAGTCGGGGGGCTTGGAGTGGCTACACCTTC	CASSASRGAWSGYTF
many	14	NA	TRBJ2-2	TRBV10-2	TGCGCCAGCAGTTGGGGGACCCGGGCCGGGGAGCTGTTTTTT	CASSWGTRAGELFF
many	18	NA	TRBJ2-7	TRBV5-1	TGCGCCAGCAGGACTATACGGGACGGACAAAAAAACTCCTACGAGCAGTACTTC	CASRTIRDGQKNSYEQYF
many	13	NA	TRBJ2-2	TRBV28	TGTGCCAGCAGCCTACATAACACCGGGGAGCTGTTTTTT	CASSLHNTGELFF
many	14	NA	TRBJ2-3	TRBV6-1	TGTGCCAGCAGCAACGGGTTTGGATCTGATACGCAGTATTTT	CASSNGFGSDTQYF
few	15	TRBD1	TRBJ2-7	TRBV3-1	TGTGCCAGCAGCCAACCCTACAGGGGCACCTACGAGCAGTACTTC	CASSQPYRGTYEQYF
many	15	TRBD1	TRBJ2-1	TRBV4-3	TGCGCCAGCAGCCGGAGTCTCCGGGACAGCAATGAGCAGTTCTTC	CASSRSLRDSNEQFF
NA	14	NA	TRBJ2-1	TRBV4-1	TGCGCCAGCAGCCAAGGTAACAGGGAGGGAGAGCAGTTCTTC	CASSQGNREGEQFF
few	15	TRBD2	TRBJ2-1	TRBV7-2	TGTGCCAGCAGCCGAAGCGGGAGCTCCTACAATGAGCAGTTCTTC	CASSRSGSSYNEQFF
NA	15	TRBD2	TRBJ2-3	TRBV6-4	TGTGCCAGCAGTGAGCGACTAGCGGGGACAGATACGCAGTATTTT	CASSERLAGTDTQYF
NA	12	NA	TRBJ1-1	TRBV19	TGTGCCAGTAAAAGGGGAGGCACTGAAGCTTTCTTT	CASKRGGTEAFF
NA	15	NA	TRBJ2-6	TRBV15	TGTGCCACCAGACCGGGGGTCTCTGGGGCCAACGTCCTGACTTTC	CATRPGVSGANVLTF
many	13	NA	TRBJ2-1	TRBV27	TGTGCCAGCAGTTTAGAAGGTGTCGGTGAGCAGTTCTTC	CASSLEGVGEQFF
NA	12	NA	TRBJ1-1	TRBV28	TGTGCCACTCGGGACTTGAACACTGAAGCTTTCTTT	CATRDLNTEAFF
few	13	NA	TRBJ2-1	TRBV20-1	TGCAGTGCTAGAGATCGCGCGGATGGGGGGCAGTTCTTC	CSARDRADGGQFF
NA	13	TRBD1	TRBJ2-1	TRBV15	TGTGCCACCAGCTTACAGGGGGCCGATGAGCAGTTCTTC	CATSLQGADEQFF
few	18	NA	TRBJ2-6	TRBV5-1	TGCGCCAGCAGCTTGAAGGGGGATACCATCTCTGGGGCCAACGTCCTGACTTTC	CASSLKGDTISGANVLTF
many	11	NA	TRBJ2-3	TRBV7-2	TGTGCCAGCAGCCGGCGGGATACGCAGTATTTT	CASSRRDTQYF
NA	15	NA	TRBJ2-4	TRBV6-1	TGTGCCAGCAGCCCCCACGAACTAGCCAAAAACATTCAGTACTTC	CASSPHELAKNIQYF
NA	16	NA	TRBJ1-3	TRBV20-1	TGCAGTGCTAGAGATGGGGACTGGGACTCTGGAAACACCATATATTTT	CSARDGDWDSGNTIYF
NA	15	NA	TRBJ1-1	TRBV6-5	TGTGCCAGCAGTTTCCAAGGACAGCTTAACACTGAAGCTTTCTTT	CASSFQGQLNTEAFF
few	15	NA	TRBJ2-5	TRBV6-2/TRBV6-3	TGTGCCAGCAGTTACTCGCAGTCCCCTCGGGAGACCCAGTACTTC	CASSYSQSPRETQYF
NA	16	TRBD2	TRBJ2-5	TRBV4-1	TGCGCCAGCAGCCGGAAACTAGCGGGGATTCAGGAGACCCAGTACTTC	CASSRKLAGIQETQYF
many	15	NA	TRBJ2-1	TRBV5-1	TGCGCCAGCAGCTTGGGGGGGGCCCCTTTCAATGAGCAGTTCTTC	CASSLGGAPFNEQFF
few	13	TRBD1	TRBJ2-7	TRBV19	TGTGCCAGTAGCCAGGGGGCTCCTTCAGGGCAGTACTTC	CASSQGAPSGQYF
few	15	NA	TRBJ1-3	TRBV7-6	TGTGCCAGCAGCTTAGGGGCGGGATCTGGAAACACCATATATTTT	CASSLGAGSGNTIYF
many	15	NA	TRBJ1-1	TRBV11-2	TGTGCCAGCAGCCCCCGCAGCAGTCAGAACACTGAAGCTTTCTTT	CASSPRSSQNTEAFF
few	13	NA	TRBJ1-3	TRBV29-1	TGCTCGGGTTGGGGGATGGATGGAAACACCATATATTTT	CSGWGMDGNTIYF
NA	13	NA	TRBJ1-1	TRBV9	TGTGCCAGCAGCGTAGAACGGGGAACTGAAGCTTTCTTT	CASSVERGTEAFF
many	15	NA	TRBJ1-1	TRBV2	TGTGCCAGCAGGCTAGGCGGAGCGATGAACACTGAAGCTTTCTTT	CASRLGGAMNTEAFF
many	16	TRBD2	TRBJ2-1	TRBV3-1	TGTGCCAGCAGCCAATTAGCGGGGGGGCGTAGGAATGAGCAGTTCTTC	CASSQLAGGRRNEQFF
few	15	NA	TRBJ2-7	TRBV4-1	TGCGCCAGCAGCCAAGAGAGGCGGGGGCCCTACGAGCAGTACTTC	CASSQERRGPYEQYF
many	13	NA	TRBJ1-2	TRBV4-1	TGCGCCAGCAGCCAAGAACATACCTATGGCTACACCTTC	CASSQEHTYGYTF
NA	14	NA	TRBJ1-5	TRBV25-1	TGTGCCAGCAGTGAATGGGATTATGGGCAGCCCCAGCGTTTT	CASSEWDYGQPQRF